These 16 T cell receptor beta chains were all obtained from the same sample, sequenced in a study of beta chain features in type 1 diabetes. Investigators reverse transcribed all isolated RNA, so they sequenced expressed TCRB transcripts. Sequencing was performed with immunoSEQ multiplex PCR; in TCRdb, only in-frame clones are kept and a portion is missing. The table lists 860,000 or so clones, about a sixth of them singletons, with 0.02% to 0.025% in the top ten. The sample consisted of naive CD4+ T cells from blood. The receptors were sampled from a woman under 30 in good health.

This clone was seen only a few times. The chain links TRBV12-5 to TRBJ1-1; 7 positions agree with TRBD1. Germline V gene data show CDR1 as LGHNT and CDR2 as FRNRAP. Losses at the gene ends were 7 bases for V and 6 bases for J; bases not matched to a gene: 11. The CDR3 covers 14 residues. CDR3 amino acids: CASANTGEGAEAFF. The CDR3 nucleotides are TGTGCTAGTGCCAATACAGGGGAAGGCGCTGAAGCTTTCTTT.

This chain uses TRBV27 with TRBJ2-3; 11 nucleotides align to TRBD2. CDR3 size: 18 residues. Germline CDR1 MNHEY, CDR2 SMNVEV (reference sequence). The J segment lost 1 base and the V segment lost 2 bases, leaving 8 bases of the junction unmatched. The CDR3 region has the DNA TGTGCCAGCAGTTTAGGTAGCGGGAGGGCCAGGGGCACAGATACGCAGTATTTT. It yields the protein CASSLGSGRARGTDTQYF.

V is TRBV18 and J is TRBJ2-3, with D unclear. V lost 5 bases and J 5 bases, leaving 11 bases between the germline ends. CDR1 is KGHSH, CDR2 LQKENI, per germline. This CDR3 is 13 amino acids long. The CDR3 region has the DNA TGTGCCAGCTCATCTTCGCACTTAGATACGCAGTATTTT. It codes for CASSSSHLDTQYF.

CDR3 sequence (DNA): TGCAGCGTTTTCGAAGGGGCCGAGACCCAGTACTTC. Translation gives CSVFEGAETQYF. The V and J genes are TRBV29-1 and TRBJ2-5; tentatively, D is TRBD1 (5 bases). V was clipped by 5 bases and J by 5 bases, with 12 bases between them. The CDR3 consists of 12 residues. Germline loops: CDR1 SQVTM, CDR2 ANQGSEA.

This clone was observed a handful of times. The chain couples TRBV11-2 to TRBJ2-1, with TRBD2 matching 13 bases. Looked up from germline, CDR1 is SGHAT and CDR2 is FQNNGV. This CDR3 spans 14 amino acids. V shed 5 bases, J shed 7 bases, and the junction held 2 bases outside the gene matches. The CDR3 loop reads CASSGLAGENEQFF. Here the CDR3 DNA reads TGTGCCAGCAGCGGACTAGCGGGAGAGAATGAGCAGTTCTTC.

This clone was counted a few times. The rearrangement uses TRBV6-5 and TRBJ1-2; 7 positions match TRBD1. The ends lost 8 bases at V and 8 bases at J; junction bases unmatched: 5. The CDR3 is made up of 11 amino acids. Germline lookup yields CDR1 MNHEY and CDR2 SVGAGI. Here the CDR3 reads CASGLGGGYTF. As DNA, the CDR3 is TGTGCCAGCGGCCTAGGGGGCGGCTACACCTTC.

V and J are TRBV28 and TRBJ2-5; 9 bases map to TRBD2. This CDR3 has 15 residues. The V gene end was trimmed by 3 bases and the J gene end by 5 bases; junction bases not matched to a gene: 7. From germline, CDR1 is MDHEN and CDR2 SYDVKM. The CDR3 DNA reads TGTGCCAGCAGTTTGTCTAGCGGGATATGGGAGACCCAGTACTTC. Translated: CASSLSSGIWETQYF.

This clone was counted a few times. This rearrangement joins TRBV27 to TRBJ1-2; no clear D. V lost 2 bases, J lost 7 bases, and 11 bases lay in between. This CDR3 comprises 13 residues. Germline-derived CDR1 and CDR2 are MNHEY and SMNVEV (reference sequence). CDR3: CASSLTAAGGYTF. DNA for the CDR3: TGTGCCAGCAGTTTAACGGCCGCTGGTGGCTACACCTTC.

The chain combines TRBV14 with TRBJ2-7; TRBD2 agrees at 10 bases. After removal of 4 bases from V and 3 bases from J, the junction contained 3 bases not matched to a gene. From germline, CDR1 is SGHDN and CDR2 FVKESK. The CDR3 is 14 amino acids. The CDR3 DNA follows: TGTGCCAGCAGCCCCCGGACTAGCGGCTACGAGCAGTACTTC. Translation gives CASSPRTSGYEQYF.

This CDR3 reads CASSARGPTGELFF. For the CDR3, the DNA is TGTGCCAGCAGCGCCCGGGGCCCAACCGGGGAGCTGTTTTTT. The chain combines TRBV9 with TRBJ2-2; D tentatively reads TRBD1 or TRBD2 (5 bases each). CDR1 SGDLS and CDR2 YYNGEE come from the germline V gene. V was cut by 3 bases and J by 5 bases, with 11 bases left in between. The CDR3 consists of 14 residues.

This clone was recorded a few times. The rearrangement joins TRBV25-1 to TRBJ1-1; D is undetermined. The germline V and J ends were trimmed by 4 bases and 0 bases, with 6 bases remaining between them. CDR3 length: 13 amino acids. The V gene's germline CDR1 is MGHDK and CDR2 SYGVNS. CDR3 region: CASSAMLNTEAFF. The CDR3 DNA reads TGTGCCAGCAGTGCAATGTTGAACACTGAAGCTTTCTTT.

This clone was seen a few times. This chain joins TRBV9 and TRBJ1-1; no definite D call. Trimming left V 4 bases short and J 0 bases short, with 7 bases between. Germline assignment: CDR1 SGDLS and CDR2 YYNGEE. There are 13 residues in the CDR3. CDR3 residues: CASSLQLNTEAFF. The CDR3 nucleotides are TGTGCCAGCAGCCTACAGCTGAACACTGAAGCTTTCTTT.

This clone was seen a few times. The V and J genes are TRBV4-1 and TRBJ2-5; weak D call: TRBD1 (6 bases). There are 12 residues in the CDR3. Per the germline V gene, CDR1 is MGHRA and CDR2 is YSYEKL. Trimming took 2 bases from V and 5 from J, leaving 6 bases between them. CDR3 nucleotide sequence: TGCGCCAGCAGCCAAACAGGGGAGACCCAGTACTTC. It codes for CASSQTGETQYF.

The CDR3 bases are TGCGCCAGCAGCTCCAAGCGGAACCCCGAAGAGACCCAGTACTTC. Translation: CASSSKRNPEETQYF. V gene TRBV5-1 combines with J gene TRBJ2-5; TRBD2 might be the D (5 bases). The V gene lost 3 bases and the J gene lost 3 bases, with 15 bases spanning the gap. The CDR3 runs to 15 residues. Germline CDR1 reads SGHRS; CDR2 reads YFSETQ.

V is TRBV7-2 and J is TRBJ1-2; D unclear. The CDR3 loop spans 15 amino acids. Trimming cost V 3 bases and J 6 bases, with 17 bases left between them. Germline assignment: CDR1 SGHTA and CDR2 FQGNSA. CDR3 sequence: CASSFRSMGSDGYTF. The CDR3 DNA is TGTGCCAGCAGCTTTAGGTCAATGGGATCGGATGGCTACACCTTC.

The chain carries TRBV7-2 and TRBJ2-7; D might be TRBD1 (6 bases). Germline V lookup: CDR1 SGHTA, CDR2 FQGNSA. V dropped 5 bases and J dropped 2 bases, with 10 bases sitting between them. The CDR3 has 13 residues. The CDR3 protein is CASSQTGPYEQYF. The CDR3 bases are TGTGCCAGCAGCCAAACAGGGCCCTACGAGCAGTACTTC.